This T cell receptor (beta chain) was sequenced for a study of T cell responses to AZD1222 COVID-19 vaccine. Whole-study findings and limits: Clonal diversity may have been underestimated, and the donors were mostly white British, with more females than males. Repertoires were collected only later (after the peak T cell response had occurred).

Produced via immunoSEQ multiplex PCR; TCRdb's table is partial and in-frame only. The sample shows about 140,000 clones, 75% to 90% of them seen only once. Concerning this clone: Its target is unknown.

Germline CDR1 is MGHRA and CDR2 is YSYEKL. CDR3 length: 14 amino acids. Trimming shortened V by 1 base and J by 3 bases, and 9 bases separated the two germline ends. The V gene is TRBV4-1, the J gene TRBJ2-5; D remains ambiguous. The sequences come from peripheral blood, collected on day 0 of AZD1222 vaccination. This TCR came from an adult in good health. DNA of the CDR3: TGCGCCAGCAGCCAAGGAGGTCCGGAAGAGACCCAGTACTTC. Translated: CASSQGGPEETQYF.